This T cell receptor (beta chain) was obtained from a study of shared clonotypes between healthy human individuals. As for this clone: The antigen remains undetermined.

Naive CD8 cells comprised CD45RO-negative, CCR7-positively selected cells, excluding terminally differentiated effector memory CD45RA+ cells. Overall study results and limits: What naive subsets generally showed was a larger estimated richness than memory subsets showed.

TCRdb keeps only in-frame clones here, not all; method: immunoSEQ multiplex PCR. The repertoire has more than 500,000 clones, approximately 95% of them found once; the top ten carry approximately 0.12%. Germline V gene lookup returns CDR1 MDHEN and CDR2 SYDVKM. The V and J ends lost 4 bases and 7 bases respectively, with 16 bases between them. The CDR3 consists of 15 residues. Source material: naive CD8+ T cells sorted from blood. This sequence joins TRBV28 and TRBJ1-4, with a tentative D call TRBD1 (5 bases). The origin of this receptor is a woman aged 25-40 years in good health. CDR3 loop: CASSYVGGWTEKLFF. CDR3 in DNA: TGTGCCAGCAGTTACGTGGGGGGGTGGACTGAAAAACTGTTTTTT.